The 29 T cell receptor beta chains in this list originate from one sample, sequenced in a study of CD8+CD57+ T cells in acquired aplastic anemia (dated by TCRdb to 2016 to 2019). Flow cytometry had shown CD8+CD57+ cell expansion in the patients selected for sequencing. The instrument was an Illumina HiSeq 2000. Genomic DNA served as template for TCR beta VDJ combination and CDR3 sequence profiling. TCRdb redid the processing of the public reads, applying fastp at Q25 and MiXCR, and retained in-frame beta chains. One record per CDR3 amino acid sequence lists the most common genes and DNA. The sample table shows about 170,000 distinct CDR3 sequences, and around 48% are seen once. More than 0.85% of the sample is held by the ten biggest clonotypes. The sequenced sample consisted of sorted CD4+, CD8+, or CD8+CD57+ T cells (not recorded which) from PBMCs. These receptors were obtained from a human donor with aplastic anemia.

This rearrangement joins TRBV20-1 to TRBJ1-1; a possible D gene is TRBD1 (6 bases). The germline V and J ends were trimmed by 4 bases and 0 bases, with 15 bases remaining between them. Germline values: CDR1 DFQATT, CDR2 SNEGSKA (reference sequence). The CDR3 runs to 15 residues. The CDR3 nucleotides are TGCAGTGCTACAGGGGTGGGGGGCTTGAACACTGAAGCTTTCTTT. This gives the protein CSATGVGGLNTEAFF.

This clonotype turned up a few times. One junction end disagrees with the germline gene, perhaps due to a read error. The chain joins TRBV5-1 to TRBJ2-7; 9 bases match TRBD1. This CDR3 region has 14 residues. Germline V gene sequence: CDR1 SGHRS, CDR2 YFSETQ. For the CDR3, the DNA is TGCGCCAGCACCCCCGGGACAGGGTCCCTTGAGCAGTGCTTC. Translating gives CASTPGTGSLEQCF.

This chain uses TRBV20-1 with TRBJ2-7; a weak D match, TRBD2 (5 bases). The ends were cut back, 6 bases at V and 4 bases at J, with 22 bases in the middle. This CDR3 contains 15 residues. Germline CDR1 is DFQATT and CDR2 is SNEGSKA (reference sequence). CDR3 nucleotide sequence: TGCAGTGCCAGCGGTAAGGCTTATGGGGAGTACGAGCAGTACTTC. Encoded protein: CSASGKAYGEYEQYF.

The V call is TRBV6-5, the J call TRBJ2-7, with D perhaps TRBD1 (5 bases). The V end lost 2 bases, the J end lost 5 bases, and 10 bases lay between the germline ends. This CDR3 spans 13 amino acids. Looked up from germline, CDR1 is MNHEY and CDR2 is SVGAGI. The CDR3: CASSYAGKDEQYF. The CDR3 DNA is TGTGCCAGCAGTTACGCAGGGAAGGACGAGCAGTACTTC.

Concerning this clonotype: A single base separates this from a much larger clone, so it may be a read error. V gene TRBV6-5 combines with J gene TRBJ2-5, with a possible D match to TRBD2 (5 bases). The length of the CDR3 is 12 residues. V was shortened by 8 bases and J by 6 bases, with 13 bases between the two germline ends. The germline V gene encodes CDR1 MNHEY and CDR2 SVGAGI. The CDR3 sequence: CASGGSVQTQYF. The CDR3 DNA follows: TGTGCCAGCGGAGGAAGTGTACAGACCCAGTACTTC.

A note on this clonotype: Germline and junction disagree at one end, which may indicate a read error. The J gene is TRBJ1-1, the V gene TRBV12-3 or TRBV12-4; weak D call: TRBD1 (6 bases). The CDR3 totals 11 residues. CDR3 sequence (DNA): TGTGCCAGCACAGGGGAGACTGAAGCCTTCTTT. Translating gives CASTGETEAFF.

V is TRBV2 and J is TRBJ1-5, with 8 bases matching TRBD1. There are 14 residues in the CDR3. The trim removed 3 bases at V and 4 bases at J, leaving 2 bases unmatched. The germline V gene has CDR1 SNHLY and CDR2 FYNNEI. The CDR3 bases are TGTGCCAGCAGTGATCGACAGGGGAATCAGCCCCAGCATTTT. Translated, it gives CASSDRQGNQPQHF.

The chain combines TRBV2 with TRBJ2-7; D not certain. There are 15 residues in the CDR3. Trimming removed 1 base from V and 6 bases from J, with 16 bases in between. CDR1 and CDR2 (germline): SNHLY, FYNNEI. CDR3: CASSEESVVTAEQYF. The CDR3 region has the DNA TGTGCCAGCAGTGAAGAGTCAGTCGTAACGGCCGAGCAGTACTTC.

This clonotype was found a few times. CDR3 in DNA: TGCGCCAGCAGTGAGGACAGGGTCAAGTGGAGGACTGAAGCTTTCTTT. Protein: CASSEDRVKWRTEAFF. V and J are TRBV10-1 and TRBJ1-1; 7 bases are a match to TRBD1. With 2 bases clipped from V and 5 bases from J, the junction kept 11 bases outside the gene matches. Germline CDR1 reads WNHNN; CDR2 reads SYGVQD (reference sequence). This CDR3 is built from 16 residues.

The sample holds a few counts of this clonotype. This chain connects TRBV6-1 to TRBJ2-2; 8 bases match TRBD1. Germline-derived CDR1 and CDR2 are MNHNS and SASEGT. This CDR3 spans 13 amino acids. V lost 6 bases to trimming and J lost 7 bases; unmatched junction nucleotides: 4. This chain's CDR3 is CASRPGQGGELFF. The CDR3 DNA reads as TGTGCCAGCAGACCCGGACAGGGCGGGGAGCTGTTTTTT.

Many counts were recorded for this clonotype. The chain is built from TRBV6-5 and TRBJ1-2; D gene unclear. This CDR3 has 13 amino acids. Deletions cut 6 bases from V and 4 bases from J, with 12 bases between. Germline V lookup: CDR1 MNHEY, CDR2 SVGAGI. For the CDR3, the DNA is TGTGCCAGCAGCCATACAGCGAGCTATGGCTACACCTTC. It yields the protein CASSHTASYGYTF.

In this sample, this clonotype turned up many times. The V gene is TRBV14, the J gene TRBJ1-6; D is ambiguous. With 4 bases removed from V and 5 bases from J, the gap between germline ends came to 9 bases. Germline CDR1 SGHDN, CDR2 FVKESK. The CDR3 totals 14 residues. CDR3 coding DNA: TGTGCCAGCAGCCTCGAGAGAAATAATTCACCCCTCCACTTT. It translates to CASSLERNNSPLHF.

Many counts were recorded for this clonotype. The chain uses TRBV7-2 and TRBJ1-2; D possibly corresponds to TRBD1 (6 bases). Germline loops: CDR1 SGHTA, CDR2 FQGNSA. The V end was cut by 5 bases, the J end by 7 bases, with 23 bases between. The length of the CDR3 is 16 residues. The CDR3 DNA follows: TGTGCCAGCAGCCAAACCAATACAGGGATTATGGGTGGCTACACCTTC. It encodes CASSQTNTGIMGGYTF. Looking up the rest from reference TRBV7-2 and TRBJ1-2 gives the full variable domain: GAGVSQSPSNKVTEKGKDVELRCDPISGHTALYWYRQSLGQGLEFLIYFQGNSAPDKSGLPSDRFSAERTGGSVSTLTIQRTQQEDSAVYLCASSQTNTGIMGGYTFGSGTRLTVV.

This clonotype was observed many times. V usage is TRBV19 and J usage is TRBJ1-2; TRBD1 is a possible D gene (5 bases). The CDR3 has 13 residues. Trimming removed 5 bases at V and 2 bases at J, with 9 bases between. Germline V lookup: CDR1 LNHDA, CDR2 SQIVND (reference sequence). In nucleotides, the CDR3 is TGTGCCAGTAGTTTTCCAGGGAACTATGGCTACACCTTC. Protein: CASSFPGNYGYTF.

The chain uses TRBV2 and TRBJ2-7, with D unresolved. The V gene lost 7 bases and the J gene lost 0 bases, with 13 bases spanning the gap. From germline, CDR1 is SNHLY and CDR2 FYNNEI. The CDR3 runs 14 residues. The CDR3 is CASILRPTSYEQYF. The CDR3 DNA follows: TGTGCCAGCATTCTCAGACCGACCTCCTACGAGCAGTACTTC. Full variable domain (remainder filled in from reference TRBV2 and TRBJ2-7): EPEVTQTPSHQVTQMGQEVILRCVPISNHLYFYWYRQILGQKVEFLVSFYNNEISEKSEIFDDQFSVERPDGSNFTLKIRSTKLEDSAMYFCASILRPTSYEQYFGPGTRLTVT.

As regards this clonotype: A read error is possible here, since a much larger clone lies one base away. This chain joins TRBV7-2 and TRBJ1-2, with D possibly TRBD1 on 5 matching bases. This CDR3 region has 13 residues. The V gene's germline CDR1 is SGHTA and CDR2 FQGNSA. CDR3 residues: CAGSSNRQYGYTF. The CDR3 region has the DNA TGTGCCGGCAGCTCGAACAGGCAATATGGCTACACCTTC.

In its sample, this clonotype was seen many times. The V call is TRBV19, the J call TRBJ2-5, with 11 bases that match TRBD1. The length of the CDR3 is 15 residues. Germline V gives CDR1 LNHDA, CDR2 SQIVND (reference sequence). The V gene end was trimmed by 5 bases and the J gene end by 4 bases; junction bases not matched to a gene: 6. The CDR3 sequence: CASSEGGTGGETQYF. In DNA, the CDR3 is TGTGCCAGTAGTGAAGGGGGGACAGGGGGAGAGACCCAGTACTTC.

Comment on this clonotype: An end of the junction does not agree with germline; a read error may underlie this. V and J are TRBV3-1 and TRBJ1-5; a possible D gene is TRBD1 (6 bases). This CDR3 is 14 amino acids long. Looked up from germline, CDR1 is LGHDT and CDR2 is YNNKEL (reference sequence). This CDR3 reads CASSLGTTNQLQHF. In DNA form, the CDR3 reads TGTGCCAGCAGCCTTGGGACAACCAATCAGCTCCAGCATTTT.

This clonotype was detected many times. The chain has TRBV4-3 and TRBJ1-1, with D possibly matching TRBD1 (6 bases). Germline values: CDR1 LGHNA, CDR2 YSLEER. The CDR3 runs 15 residues. Trimming stripped 0 bases from V and 0 bases from J, with 8 bases between. The CDR3 reads CASSQEQGLNTEAFF. Written as DNA, the CDR3 is TGCGCCAGCAGCCAAGAACAGGGACTGAACACTGAAGCTTTCTTT.

This clonotype was counted a single time. At one end the junction does not follow the germline gene, possibly because of a read error. This chain joins TRBV10-3 and TRBJ1-1, with D perhaps matching TRBD1 (6 bases). The CDR3 sequence is 15 residues long. Germline CDR1 reads ENHRY; CDR2 reads SYGVKD. CDR3 DNA: TGTGCCATCAGTGGGGACGAGGGGGTGAACACTGAAGCTTCCTTT. Its protein is CAISGDEGVNTEASF.

CDR3 protein: CATSGRNEKLFF. The CDR3 bases are TGTGCCACCTCGGGGCGGAATGAAAAACTGTTTTTT. The chain carries TRBV10-3 and TRBJ1-4; a possible D gene is TRBD1 (5 bases). Per the germline V gene, CDR1 is ENHRY and CDR2 is SYGVKD. This CDR3 region has 12 residues. The ends were cut back, 10 bases at V and 5 bases at J, with 11 bases in the middle.

The table lists this clonotype with a few counts. This rearrangement joins TRBV18 to TRBJ1-5, with D hard to call. The CDR3 loop spans 13 amino acids. CDR1 KGHSH and CDR2 LQKENI come from the germline V gene. Between the trimmed V and J ends, which lost 1 base and 5 bases, there was a span of 6 bases. For the CDR3, the DNA is TGTGCCAGCTCACCACGGTTGGATCAGCCCCAGCATTTT. Encoded protein: CASSPRLDQPQHF.

V is TRBV7-4 and J is TRBJ2-5, with TRBD2 matching over 16 bases. V lost 5 bases to trimming and J lost 6 bases; unmatched junction nucleotides: 9. Germline assignment: CDR1 SGHVT and CDR2 SQSDAQ. The CDR3 length is 17 residues. The CDR3 loop is CASSHGTSGGAGKTQYF. CDR3 sequence (DNA): TGTGCCAGCAGCCACGGGACTAGCGGGGGGGCGGGAAAGACCCAGTACTTC. Supplemented by reference TRBV7-4 and TRBJ2-5, the full variable domain reads GAGVSQSPRYKVAKRGRDVALRCDSISGHVTLYWYRQTLGQGSEVLTYSQSDAQRDKSGRPSGRFSAERPERSVSTLKIQRTEQGDSAVYLCASSHGTSGGAGKTQYFGPGTRLLVL.

The chain recombines TRBV20-1 with TRBJ2-7; the match to TRBD1 covers 7 bases. With V trimmed by 3 bases and J by 5 bases, 13 bases remained unmatched. The CDR3 consists of 15 residues. CDR1 and CDR2 from the germline V gene are DFQATT and SNEGSKA (reference sequence). In DNA form, the CDR3 reads TGCAGTGCTAGGCCTTTCAACAGGGGCAGGGACGAGCAGTACTTC. This sequence encodes CSARPFNRGRDEQYF.

The chain is built from TRBV24-1 and TRBJ2-7; 13 bases line up with TRBD2. CDR1 KGHDR and CDR2 SFDVKD come from the germline V gene. This CDR3 is 17 amino acids long. V was clipped by 5 bases and J by 2 bases; unmatched bases: 8. The DNA for the CDR3 is TGTGCCACCAGTGGGGGGACTAGCGGGACCAGAACCTACGAGCAGTACTTC. Amino acid sequence: CATSGGTSGTRTYEQYF.

The chain joins TRBV10-3 to TRBJ2-7; D is uncertain. CDR3 length: 16 residues. Germline V CDR1 and CDR2: ENHRY, SYGVKD. V was clipped by 6 bases and J by 5 bases, with 23 bases between them. CDR3 DNA: TGTGCCATCAGCCCCTTGCGGATCCCCGGGTACCACGAGCAGTACTTC. This gives the protein CAISPLRIPGYHEQYF.

This chain uses TRBV2 with TRBJ1-1, with D hard to call. The CDR3 has 12 amino acids. Trimming took 1 base from V and 5 from J, leaving 5 bases between them. Germline values: CDR1 SNHLY, CDR2 FYNNEI. The CDR3 DNA sequence: TGTGCCAGCAGTGAAGGGCCTACTGAAGCTTTCTTT. This codes for CASSEGPTEAFF.

This clonotype was observed at least ten times. This chain uses TRBV19 with TRBJ1-1; unclear D gene. V was pared by 5 bases and J by 0 bases, with 10 bases between. CDR3 length equals 14 residues. Per the germline V gene, CDR1 is LNHDA and CDR2 is SQIVND (reference sequence). The CDR3 reads CASSARNMNTEAFF. In nucleotides, the CDR3 is TGTGCCAGTAGTGCCCGGAACATGAACACTGAAGCTTTCTTT.

The V gene is TRBV29-1, the J gene TRBJ2-1; D is perhaps TRBD1 or TRBD2 (5 bases each). Trimming pared 5 bases from V and 12 bases from J, leaving 14 bases between. The CDR3 is 11 amino acids. The germline gives CDR1 SQVTM, CDR2 ANQGSEA. The CDR3 DNA reads as TGCAGCGTTAAGGAGAGAGGGGTGCAGTTCTTC. Protein: CSVKERGVQFF.